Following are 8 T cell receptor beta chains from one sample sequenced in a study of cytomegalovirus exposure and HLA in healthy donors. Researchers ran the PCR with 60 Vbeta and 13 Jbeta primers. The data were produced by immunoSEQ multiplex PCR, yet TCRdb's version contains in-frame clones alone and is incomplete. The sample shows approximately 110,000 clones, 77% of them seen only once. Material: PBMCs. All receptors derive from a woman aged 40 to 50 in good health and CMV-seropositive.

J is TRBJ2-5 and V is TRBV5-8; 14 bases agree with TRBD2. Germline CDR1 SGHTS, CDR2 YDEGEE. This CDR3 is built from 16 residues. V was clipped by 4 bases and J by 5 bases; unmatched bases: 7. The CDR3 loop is CASSLGTSGRYETQYF. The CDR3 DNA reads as TGTGCCAGCAGCCTTGGGACTAGCGGGAGATATGAGACCCAGTACTTC.

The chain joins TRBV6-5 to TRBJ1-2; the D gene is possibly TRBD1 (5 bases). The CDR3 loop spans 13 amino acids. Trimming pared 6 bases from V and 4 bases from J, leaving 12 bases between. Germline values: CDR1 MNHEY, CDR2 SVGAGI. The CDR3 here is CASRSPGVYGYTF. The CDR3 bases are TGTGCCAGCAGATCCCCGGGGGTCTATGGCTACACCTTC.

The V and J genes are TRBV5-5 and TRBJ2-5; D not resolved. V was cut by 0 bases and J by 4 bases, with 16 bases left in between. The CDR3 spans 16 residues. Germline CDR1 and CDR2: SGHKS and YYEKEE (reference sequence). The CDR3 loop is CASSLAVGGHGETQYF. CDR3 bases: TGTGCCAGCAGCTTGGCCGTTGGCGGTCACGGAGAGACCCAGTACTTC. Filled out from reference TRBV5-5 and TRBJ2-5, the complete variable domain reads DAGVTQSPTHLIKTRGQQVTLRCSPISGHKSVSWYQQVLGQGPQFIFQYYEKEERGRGNFPDRFSARQFPNYSSELNVNALLLGDSALYLCASSLAVGGHGETQYFGPGTRLLVL.

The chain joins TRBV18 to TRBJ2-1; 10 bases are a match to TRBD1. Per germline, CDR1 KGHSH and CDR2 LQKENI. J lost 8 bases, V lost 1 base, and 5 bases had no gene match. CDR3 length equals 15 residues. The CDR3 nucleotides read TGTGCCAGCTCACCACGACAGGGGGCTTTGTATGAGCAGTTCTTC. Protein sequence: CASSPRQGALYEQFF.

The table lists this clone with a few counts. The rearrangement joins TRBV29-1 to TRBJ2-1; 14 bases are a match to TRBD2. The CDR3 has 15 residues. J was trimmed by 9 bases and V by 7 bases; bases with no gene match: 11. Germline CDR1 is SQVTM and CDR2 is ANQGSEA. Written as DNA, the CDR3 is TGCAGCGGCTCCCCGGGACTAGCGGGAGTAGGTGAGCAGTTCTTC. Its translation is CSGSPGLAGVGEQFF.

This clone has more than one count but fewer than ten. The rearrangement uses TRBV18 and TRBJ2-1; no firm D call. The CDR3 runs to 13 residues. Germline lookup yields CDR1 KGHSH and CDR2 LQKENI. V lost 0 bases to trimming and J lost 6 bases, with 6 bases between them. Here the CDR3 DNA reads TGTGCCAGCTCACCACCGAACGGCAATGAGCAGTTCTTC. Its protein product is CASSPPNGNEQFF.

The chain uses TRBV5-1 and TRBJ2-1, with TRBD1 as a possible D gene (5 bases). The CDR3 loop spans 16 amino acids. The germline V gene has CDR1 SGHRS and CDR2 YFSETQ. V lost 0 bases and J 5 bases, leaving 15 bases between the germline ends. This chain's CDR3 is CASSLDPDILNNEQFF. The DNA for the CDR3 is TGCGCCAGCAGCTTGGATCCGGACATACTTAACAATGAGCAGTTCTTC.

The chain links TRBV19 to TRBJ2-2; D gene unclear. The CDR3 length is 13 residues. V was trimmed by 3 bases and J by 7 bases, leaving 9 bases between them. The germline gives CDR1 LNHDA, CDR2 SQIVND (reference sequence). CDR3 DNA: TGTGCCAGTAGTATCGTCGAGAGCGGGGAGCTGTTTTTT. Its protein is CASSIVESGELFF.